What follows are 5 T cell receptor beta chains derived from one specimen sequenced in a study of T cells after yellow fever vaccination. TCRdb redid the calling of the 5' RACE reads with MiXCR, one entry per CDR3 protein. The sample includes about 130,000 distinct CDR3 sequences, 7.5% to 10% seen only once; the top ten take under 40%. This specimen was CD8+ T cells sorted from PBMCs, taken on the day of the yellow fever booster vaccination. The receptors derive from a man younger than 30 who received the YFV17D yellow fever vaccine.

This clonotype has just one count. V is TRBV2 and J is TRBJ2-1; weak D call: TRBD1 (6 bases). Germline CDR1 is SNHLY and CDR2 is FYNNEI. V was pared by 7 bases and J by 3 bases, with 22 bases between. There are 17 residues in the CDR3. The CDR3 nucleotides read TGTGCCAGCATCATGAGGGCGGCAGGGGAAGACTACAATGAGCAGTTCTTC. Its protein product is CASIMRAAGEDYNEQFF.

The gene calls are TRBV5-1 and TRBJ2-1; 9 bases align to TRBD2. This CDR3 comprises 14 residues. With 0 bases clipped from V and 8 bases from J, the junction kept 3 bases outside the gene matches. Germline lookup yields CDR1 SGHRS and CDR2 YFSETQ. CDR3 loop: CASSLEGLADEQFF. The CDR3 coding sequence is TGCGCCAGCAGCTTGGAGGGACTAGCAGATGAGCAGTTCTTC.

This clonotype was picked up many times. J is TRBJ2-4 and V is TRBV28; D is undetermined. The CDR3 extends over 16 amino acids. The V gene lost 3 bases and the J gene lost 0 bases, with 12 bases spanning the gap. Germline CDR1 and CDR2: MDHEN and SYDVKM. CDR3 loop: CASSFRAALAKNIQYF. CDR3 nucleotides: TGTGCCAGCAGTTTTCGGGCCGCCCTAGCCAAAAACATTCAGTACTTC.

The gene calls are TRBV11-2 and TRBJ1-2, with D unclear. The V and J ends lost 3 bases and 0 bases respectively, with 8 bases between them. In germline, CDR1 is SGHAT, CDR2 FQNNGV. This CDR3 is 14 amino acids long. The CDR3 spells CASSLDTANYGYTF. The CDR3 region has the DNA TGTGCCAGCAGCTTGGATACAGCTAACTATGGCTACACCTTC.

There are a few counts of this clonotype. The chain recombines TRBV5-1 with TRBJ1-1, with 7 positions matching TRBD1. V shed 4 bases and J 1 base; nucleotides not matched to a gene: 10. Germline values: CDR1 SGHRS, CDR2 YFSETQ. The CDR3 sequence is 16 residues long. CDR3 in amino acids: CASSPPTGTENTEAFF. CDR3 DNA sequence: TGCGCCAGCAGCCCGCCGACAGGGACGGAGAACACTGAAGCTTTCTTT.